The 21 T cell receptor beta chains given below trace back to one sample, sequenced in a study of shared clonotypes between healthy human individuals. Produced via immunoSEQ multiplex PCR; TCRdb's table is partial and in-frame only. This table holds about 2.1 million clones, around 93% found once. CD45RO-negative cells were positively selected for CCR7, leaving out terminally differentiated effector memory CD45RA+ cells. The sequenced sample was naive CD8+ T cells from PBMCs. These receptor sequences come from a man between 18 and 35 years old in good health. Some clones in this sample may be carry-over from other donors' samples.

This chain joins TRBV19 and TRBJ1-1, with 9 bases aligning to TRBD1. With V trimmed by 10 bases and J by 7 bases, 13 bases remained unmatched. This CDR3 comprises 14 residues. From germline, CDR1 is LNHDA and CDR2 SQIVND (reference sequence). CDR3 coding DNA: TGTGCCACCAATACACAGGGGGCTTGGGGTGAAGCTTTCTTT. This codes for CATNTQGAWGEAFF.

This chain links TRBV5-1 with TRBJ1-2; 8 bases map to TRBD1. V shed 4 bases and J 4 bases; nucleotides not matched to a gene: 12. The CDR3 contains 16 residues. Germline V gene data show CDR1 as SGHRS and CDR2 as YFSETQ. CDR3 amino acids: CASSQPGQGRGYGYTF. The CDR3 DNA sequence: TGCGCCAGCAGCCAACCAGGACAGGGTCGAGGCTATGGCTACACCTTC. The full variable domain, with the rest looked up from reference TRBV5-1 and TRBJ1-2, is KAGVTQTPRYLIKTRGQQVTLSCSPISGHRSVSWYQQTPGQGLQFLFEYFSETQRNKGNFPGRFSGRQFSNSRSEMNVSTLELGDSALYLCASSQPGQGRGYGYTFGSGTRLTVV.

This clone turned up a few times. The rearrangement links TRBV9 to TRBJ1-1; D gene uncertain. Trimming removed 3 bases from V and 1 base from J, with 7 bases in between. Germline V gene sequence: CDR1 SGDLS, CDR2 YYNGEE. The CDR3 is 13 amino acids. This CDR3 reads CASSGGPNTEAFF. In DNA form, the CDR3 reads TGTGCCAGCAGCGGAGGACCGAACACTGAAGCTTTCTTT. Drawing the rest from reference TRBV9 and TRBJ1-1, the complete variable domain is DSGVTQTPKHLITATGQRVTLRCSPRSGDLSVYWYQQSLDQGLQFLIQYYNGEERAKGNILERFSAQQFPDLHSELNLSSLELGDSALYFCASSGGPNTEAFFGQGTRLTVV.

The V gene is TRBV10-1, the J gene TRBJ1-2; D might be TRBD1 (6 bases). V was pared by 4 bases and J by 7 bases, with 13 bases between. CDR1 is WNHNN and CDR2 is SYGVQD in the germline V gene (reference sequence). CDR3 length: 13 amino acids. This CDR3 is CASSAGALSGYTF. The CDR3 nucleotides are TGCGCCAGCAGTGCGGGGGCCCTATCTGGCTACACCTTC.

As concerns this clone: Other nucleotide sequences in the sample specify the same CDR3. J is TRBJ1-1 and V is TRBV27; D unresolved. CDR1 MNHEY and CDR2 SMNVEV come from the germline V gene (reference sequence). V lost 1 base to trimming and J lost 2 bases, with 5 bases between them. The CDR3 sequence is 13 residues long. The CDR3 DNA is TGTGCCAGCAGTTTATTACTTAACACTGAAGCTTTCTTT. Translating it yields CASSLLLNTEAFF.

The CDR3 nucleotides are TGTGCCAGCAGGTTTTGGGACACTTTAGCAGATACGCAGTATTTT. It translates to CASRFWDTLADTQYF. This chain uses TRBV5-6 with TRBJ2-3; D might be TRBD1 (6 bases). V was pared by 5 bases and J by 4 bases, with 17 bases between. The CDR3 extends over 15 amino acids. CDR1 and CDR2 (germline): SGHDT, YYEEEE.

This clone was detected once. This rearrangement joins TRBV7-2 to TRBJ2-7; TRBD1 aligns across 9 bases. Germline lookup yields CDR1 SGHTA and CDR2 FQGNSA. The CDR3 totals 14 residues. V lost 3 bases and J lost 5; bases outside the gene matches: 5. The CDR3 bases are TGTGCCAGCAGCTTCCTCGGGACAGGGAACGAGCAGTACTTC. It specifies CASSFLGTGNEQYF.

For the CDR3, the DNA is TGTGCCAGCAGCTTAGAAGGACGAGTGGACAGCAGCTCCTACGAGCAGTACTTC. Amino acids: CASSLEGRVDSSSYEQYF. This chain joins TRBV11-3 and TRBJ2-7; a possible D gene is TRBD1 (6 bases). The V end was cut by 0 bases, the J end by 0 bases, with 18 bases between. The length of the CDR3 is 18 residues. The V gene's germline CDR1 is SGHNT and CDR2 YENEEA.

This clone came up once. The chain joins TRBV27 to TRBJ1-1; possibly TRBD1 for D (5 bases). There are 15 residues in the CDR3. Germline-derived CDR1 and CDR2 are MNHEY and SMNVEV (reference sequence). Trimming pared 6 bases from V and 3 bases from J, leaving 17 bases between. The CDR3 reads CASSLVPSRDTEAFF. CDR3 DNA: TGTGCCAGCAGCCTAGTTCCTAGCAGGGACACTGAAGCTTTCTTT.

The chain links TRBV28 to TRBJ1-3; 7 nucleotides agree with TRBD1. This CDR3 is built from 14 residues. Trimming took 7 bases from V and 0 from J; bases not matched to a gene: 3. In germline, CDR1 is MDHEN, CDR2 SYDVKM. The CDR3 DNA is TGTGCCAGCACCTACAGGGGCTCTGGAAACACCATATATTTT. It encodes CASTYRGSGNTIYF.

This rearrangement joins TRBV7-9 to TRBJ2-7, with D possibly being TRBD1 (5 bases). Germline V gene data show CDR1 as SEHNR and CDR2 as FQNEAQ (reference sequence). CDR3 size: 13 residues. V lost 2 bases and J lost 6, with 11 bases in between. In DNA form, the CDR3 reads TGTGCCAGCAGCTTATCAGGGAAGGGCGAGCAGTACTTC. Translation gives CASSLSGKGEQYF.

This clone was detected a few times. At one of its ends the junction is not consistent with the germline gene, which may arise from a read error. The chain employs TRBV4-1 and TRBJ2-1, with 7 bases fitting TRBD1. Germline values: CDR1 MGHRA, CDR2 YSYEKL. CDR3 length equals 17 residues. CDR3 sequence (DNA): TGCGCCAGCAGCCAAAGGACAGGCTCCGGTTCCTTCAATGAGCAGTTCTTC. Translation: CASSQRTGSGSFNEQFF.

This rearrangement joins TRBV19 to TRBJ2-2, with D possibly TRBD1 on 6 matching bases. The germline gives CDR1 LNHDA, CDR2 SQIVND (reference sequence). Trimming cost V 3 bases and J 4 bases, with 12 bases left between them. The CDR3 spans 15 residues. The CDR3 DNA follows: TGTGCCAGTAGTATCGTGCCAGGGGTCACCGGGGAGCTGTTTTTT. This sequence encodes CASSIVPGVTGELFF.

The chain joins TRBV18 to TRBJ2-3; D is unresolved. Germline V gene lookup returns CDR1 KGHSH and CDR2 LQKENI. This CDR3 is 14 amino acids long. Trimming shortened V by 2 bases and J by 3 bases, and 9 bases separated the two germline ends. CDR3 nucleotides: TGTGCCAGCTCACCAGGCGTCGGAACAGATACGCAGTATTTT. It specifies CASSPGVGTDTQYF. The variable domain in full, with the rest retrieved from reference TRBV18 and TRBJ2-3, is NAGVMQNPRHLVRRRGQEARLRCSPMKGHSHVYWYRQLPEEGLKFMVYLQKENIIDESGMPKERFSAEFPKEGPSILRIQQVVRGDSAAYFCASSPGVGTDTQYFGPGTRLTVL.

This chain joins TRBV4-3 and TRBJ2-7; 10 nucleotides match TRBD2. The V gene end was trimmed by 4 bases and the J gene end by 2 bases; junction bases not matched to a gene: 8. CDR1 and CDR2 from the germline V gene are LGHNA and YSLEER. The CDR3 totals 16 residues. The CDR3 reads CASSPLTSGVTYEQYF. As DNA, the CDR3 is TGCGCCAGCAGCCCACTAACTAGCGGGGTGACCTACGAGCAGTACTTC.

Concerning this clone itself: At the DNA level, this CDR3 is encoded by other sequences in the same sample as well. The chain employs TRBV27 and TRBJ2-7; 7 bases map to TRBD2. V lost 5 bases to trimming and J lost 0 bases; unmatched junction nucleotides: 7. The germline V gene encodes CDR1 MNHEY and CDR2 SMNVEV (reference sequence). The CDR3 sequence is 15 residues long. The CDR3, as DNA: TGTGCCAGCAGTCCTCTGGGGGGGATCTCCTACGAGCAGTACTTC. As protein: CASSPLGGISYEQYF.

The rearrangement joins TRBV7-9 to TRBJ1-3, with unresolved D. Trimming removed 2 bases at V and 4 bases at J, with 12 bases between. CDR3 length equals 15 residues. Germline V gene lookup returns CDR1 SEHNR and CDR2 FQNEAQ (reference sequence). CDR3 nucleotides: TGTGCCAGCAGCTTATTGATAGGAGCAGGAAACACCATATATTTT. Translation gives CASSLLIGAGNTIYF.

CDR3 in amino acids: CATKGGDLGTGELFF. CDR3 bases: TGTGCCACCAAAGGGGGGGATCTTGGCACCGGGGAGCTGTTTTTT. This chain connects TRBV10-3 to TRBJ2-2; tentatively, D is TRBD2 (7 bases). Per the germline V gene, CDR1 is ENHRY and CDR2 is SYGVKD. V was shortened by 10 bases and J by 4 bases, with 19 bases between the two germline ends. The CDR3 extends over 15 amino acids.

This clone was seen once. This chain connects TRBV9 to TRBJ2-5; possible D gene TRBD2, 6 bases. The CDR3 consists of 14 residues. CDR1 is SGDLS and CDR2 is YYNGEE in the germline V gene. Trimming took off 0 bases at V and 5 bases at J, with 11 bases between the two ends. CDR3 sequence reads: CASSVVEGMETQYF. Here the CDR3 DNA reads TGTGCCAGCAGCGTAGTGGAGGGGATGGAGACCCAGTACTTC. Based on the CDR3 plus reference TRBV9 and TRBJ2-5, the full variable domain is DSGVTQTPKHLITATGQRVTLRCSPRSGDLSVYWYQQSLDQGLQFLIQYYNGEERAKGNILERFSAQQFPDLHSELNLSSLELGDSALYFCASSVVEGMETQYFGPGTRLLVL.

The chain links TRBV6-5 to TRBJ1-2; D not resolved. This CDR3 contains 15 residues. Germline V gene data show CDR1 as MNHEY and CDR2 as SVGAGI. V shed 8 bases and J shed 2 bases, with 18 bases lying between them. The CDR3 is CASAQGIVGNYGYTF. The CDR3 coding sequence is TGTGCCAGCGCACAAGGCATAGTGGGGAACTATGGCTACACCTTC.

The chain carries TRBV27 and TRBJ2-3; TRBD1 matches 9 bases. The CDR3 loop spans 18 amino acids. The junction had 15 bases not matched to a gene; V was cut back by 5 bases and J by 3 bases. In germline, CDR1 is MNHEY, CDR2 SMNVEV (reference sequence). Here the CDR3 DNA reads TGTGCCAGCAGTCCCGGGACAGGGAGTGCGACGGGGACAGATACGCAGTATTTT. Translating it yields CASSPGTGSATGTDTQYF.